The TCR beta chain under discussion was sequenced for a study of a mutant IDH1 vaccine in newly diagnosed glioma. On the study more broadly: Following radiotherapy alone, or alongside temozolomide cycles, vaccination was started after an interval of 4-6 weeks. Patients under treatment included around 60% males and around 38% females and had a mean age of approximately 44 years. Before enrollment, patients got radiotherapy alone, temozolomide alone, or mostly the combination.

As to time point: week 35, safety follow-up. What each vaccine dose contained was 300 ug of mutant IDH1 20-mer peptide, accompanied by topical imiquimod. Libraries were prepared by immunoSEQ multiplex PCR; TCRdb keeps only in-frame clonotypes and omits some of them. The repertoire holds 50,000 to 70,000 clones, with 84% as singletons. Turning to this clone: What it binds is unknown.

General study results and limits: Pseudoprogression seemingly bore no relation to changes in top peripheral T cell clonotypes.

Trimming removed 5 bases from V and 0 bases from J; junction bases left unmatched: 6. Germline CDR1 is SEHNR and CDR2 is FQNEAQ (reference sequence). The CDR3 is made up of 18 amino acids. This chain uses TRBV7-9 with TRBJ2-3, with 15 nucleotides matching TRBD2. The TCR comes from a man aged 30 to 39 with glioma. The sequenced sample was PBMCs, obtained from a glioma patient whose treatment included an IDH1 peptide vaccine. The CDR3 protein is CASSEPGLAGGSTDTQYF. The CDR3 DNA sequence: TGTGCCAGCAGCGAACCGGGACTAGCGGGGGGAAGCACAGATACGCAGTATTTT.